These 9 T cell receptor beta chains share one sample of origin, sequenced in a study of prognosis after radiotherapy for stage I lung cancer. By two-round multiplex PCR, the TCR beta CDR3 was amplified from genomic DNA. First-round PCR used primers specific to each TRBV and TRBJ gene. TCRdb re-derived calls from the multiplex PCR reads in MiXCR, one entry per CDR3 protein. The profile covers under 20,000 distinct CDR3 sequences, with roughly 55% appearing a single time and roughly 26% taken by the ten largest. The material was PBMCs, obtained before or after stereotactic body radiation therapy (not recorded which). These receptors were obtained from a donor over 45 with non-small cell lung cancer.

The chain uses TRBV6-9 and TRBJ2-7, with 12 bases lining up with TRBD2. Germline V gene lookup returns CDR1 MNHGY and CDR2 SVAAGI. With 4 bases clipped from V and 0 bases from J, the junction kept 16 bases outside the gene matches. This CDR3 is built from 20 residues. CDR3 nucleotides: TGTGCCAGCAGTTTTCACTCCTTCGGGACTAGCGGGTGTATCTCCTACGAGCAGTACTTC. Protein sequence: CASSFHSFGTSGCISYEQYF.

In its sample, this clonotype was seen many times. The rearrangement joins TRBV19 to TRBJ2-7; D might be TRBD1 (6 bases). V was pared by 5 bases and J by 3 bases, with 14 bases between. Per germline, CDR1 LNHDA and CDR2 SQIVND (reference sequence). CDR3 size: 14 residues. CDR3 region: CASSRAGDYYEQYF. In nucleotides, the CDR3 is TGTGCCAGTAGTCGGGCAGGGGATTACTACGAGCAGTACTTC. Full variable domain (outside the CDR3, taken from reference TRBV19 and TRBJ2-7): DGGITQSPKYLFRKEGQNVTLSCEQNLNHDAMYWYRQDPGQGLRLIYYSQIVNDFQKGDIAEGYSVSREKKESFPLTVTSAQKNPTAFYLCASSRAGDYYEQYFGPGTRLTVT.

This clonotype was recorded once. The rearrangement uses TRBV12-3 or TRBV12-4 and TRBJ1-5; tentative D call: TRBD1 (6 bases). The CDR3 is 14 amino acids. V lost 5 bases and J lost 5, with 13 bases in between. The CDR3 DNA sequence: TGTGCCAGCAGTGTGACAGGATACGATCAGCCCCAGCATTTT. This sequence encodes CASSVTGYDQPQHF.

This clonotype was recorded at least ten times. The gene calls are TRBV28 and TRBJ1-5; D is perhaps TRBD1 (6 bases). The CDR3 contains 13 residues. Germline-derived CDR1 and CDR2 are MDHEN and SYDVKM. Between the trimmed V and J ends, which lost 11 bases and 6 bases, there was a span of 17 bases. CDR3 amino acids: CAAKTQGSQPQHF. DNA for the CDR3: TGTGCCGCGAAAACACAGGGAAGTCAGCCCCAGCATTTT. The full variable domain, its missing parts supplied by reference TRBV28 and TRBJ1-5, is DVKVTQSSRYLVKRTGEKVFLECVQDMDHENMFWYRQDPGLGLRLIYFSYDVKMKEKGDIPEGYSVSREKKERFSLILESASTNQTSMYLCAAKTQGSQPQHFGDGTRLSIL.

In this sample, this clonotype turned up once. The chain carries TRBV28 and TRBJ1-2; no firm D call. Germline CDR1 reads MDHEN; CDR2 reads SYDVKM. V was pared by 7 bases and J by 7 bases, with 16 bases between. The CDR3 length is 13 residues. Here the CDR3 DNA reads TGTGCCAGCATTCGAACTCTGGGAGGTGGCTACACCTTC. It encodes CASIRTLGGGYTF.

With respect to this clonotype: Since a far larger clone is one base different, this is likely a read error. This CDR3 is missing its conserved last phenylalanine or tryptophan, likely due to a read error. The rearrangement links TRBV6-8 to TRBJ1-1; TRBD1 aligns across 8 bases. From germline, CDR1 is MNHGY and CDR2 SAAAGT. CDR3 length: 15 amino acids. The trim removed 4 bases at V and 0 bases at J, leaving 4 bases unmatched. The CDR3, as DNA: TGTGCCAGCAGTTCCCTGGACAGGGTGAACACTGAAGCTTTCTCT. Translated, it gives CASSSLDRVNTEAFS.

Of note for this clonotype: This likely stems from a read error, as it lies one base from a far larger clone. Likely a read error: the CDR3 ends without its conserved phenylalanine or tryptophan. The CDR3 loop is CASSDVSGSSNEQFL. Written as DNA, the CDR3 is TGTGCCAGCAGTGACGTTAGCGGGTCGAGTAATGAGCAGTTCCTC. The rearrangement links TRBV6-1 to TRBJ2-1, with 7 bases lining up with TRBD2. Germline V gene lookup returns CDR1 MNHNS and CDR2 SASEGT. The CDR3 totals 15 residues. The V and J ends lost 3 bases and 7 bases, in that order; junction bases with no gene match: 9.

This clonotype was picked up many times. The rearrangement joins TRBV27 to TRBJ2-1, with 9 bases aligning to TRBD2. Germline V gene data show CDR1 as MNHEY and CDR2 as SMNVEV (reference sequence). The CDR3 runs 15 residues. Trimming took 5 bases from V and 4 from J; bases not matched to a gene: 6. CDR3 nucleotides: TGTGCCAGCAGTCAAAGCGGGAGGTCTTACAATGAGCAGTTCTTC. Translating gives CASSQSGRSYNEQFF.

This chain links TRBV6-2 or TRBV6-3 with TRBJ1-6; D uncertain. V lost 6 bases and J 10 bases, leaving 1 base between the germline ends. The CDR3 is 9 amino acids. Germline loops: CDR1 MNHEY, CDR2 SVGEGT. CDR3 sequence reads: CASSSPLHF. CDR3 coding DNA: TGTGCCAGCAGCTCACCCCTCCACTTT.